These 9 T cell receptor beta chains share one sample of origin, sequenced in a study of T cells in Graves' hyperthyroidism and ophthalmopathy (dated by TCRdb to between 2018 and 2021). The receptor library was made with multiplex PCR. The instrument given in TCRdb is Illumina HiSeq 2000. The TCR beta CDR3 regions were amplified from the RNA transcripts. The TCR CDR3 was subjected to a first round of RT-PCR using the HTBI primer set and the Qiagen OneStep RT-PCR kit. The public reads were quality trimmed at Q25 with fastp and then assembled into clones with MiXCR by TCRdb, keeping productive beta chains. Every CDR3 protein is listed once, alongside the most common genes and DNA of its rows. Recorded for this sample are 600,000 to 800,000 distinct CDR3 sequences; approximately 40% of them occurred a single time. In total, the top ten clones hold around 32% of the sample. Sequencing was performed on blood. The receptors come from a middle-aged woman with Graves' hyperthyroidism.

A remark on this clonotype: An end of the junction differs from the germline gene, which may be a read error. The gene calls are TRBV24-1 and TRBJ1-2; no clear D. The CDR3 consists of 13 residues. Germline CDR1 reads KGHDR; CDR2 reads SFDVKD. The CDR3 loop is CATGEGALYGYTF. As DNA, the CDR3 is TGTGCCACCGGTGAAGGAGCGCTCTATGGCTACACCTTC.

The chain recombines TRBV24-1 with TRBJ2-7, with D unclear. V lost 4 bases to trimming and J lost 6 bases, with 15 bases between them. Germline values: CDR1 KGHDR, CDR2 SFDVKD. This CDR3 contains 14 residues. This CDR3 reads CATSESGGLGEQYF. The CDR3 DNA is TGTGCCACCAGTGAGTCTGGTGGGCTCGGCGAGCAGTACTTC.

The gene calls are TRBV7-2 and TRBJ2-7; D possibly corresponds to TRBD1 (7 bases). The CDR3 consists of 14 residues. Germline loops: CDR1 SGHTA, CDR2 FQGNSA. The V end lost 4 bases, the J end lost 2 bases, and 12 bases lay between the germline ends. In nucleotides, the CDR3 is TGTGCCAGCAGCTCGCAGGGGGGCCCCTACGAGCAGTACTTC. Its protein product is CASSSQGGPYEQYF.

J is TRBJ1-3 and V is TRBV6-6; perhaps TRBD1 as D (5 bases). Looked up from germline, CDR1 is MNHNY and CDR2 is SVGAGI (reference sequence). V was trimmed by 0 bases and J by 3 bases, leaving 9 bases between them. The CDR3 sequence is 15 residues long. The CDR3 loop is CASSYSTGFGNTIYF. The CDR3 DNA is TGTGCCAGCAGTTACTCTACAGGATTTGGAAACACCATATATTTT.

This clonotype was seen at least ten times. The chain joins TRBV20-1 to TRBJ1-5; D gene ambiguous. This CDR3 has 14 amino acids. The V and J ends lost 3 bases and 1 base respectively, with 10 bases between them. Germline lookup yields CDR1 DFQATT and CDR2 SNEGSKA (reference sequence). As DNA, the CDR3 is TGCAGTGCTAGTACACATAGAAGCAATCAGCCCCAGCATTTT. Its protein is CSASTHRSNQPQHF.

V gene TRBV6-2 or TRBV6-3 combines with J gene TRBJ1-1; no clear D gene. Germline V gene lookup returns CDR1 MNHEY and CDR2 SVGEGT. The V and J ends lost 5 bases and 0 bases respectively, with 10 bases between them. The CDR3 loop spans 14 amino acids. CDR3 residues: CASSLFRVNTEAFF. In DNA, the CDR3 is TGTGCCAGCAGTCTTTTCCGGGTGAACACTGAAGCTTTCTTT.

With regard to this clonotype: A read error is likely, as this CDR3 ends without the conserved phenylalanine or tryptophan. This chain joins TRBV20-1 and TRBJ2-7; no firm D call. This CDR3 is 12 amino acids long. V lost 3 bases to trimming and J lost 3 bases, with 9 bases between them. Germline V gene sequence: CDR1 DFQATT, CDR2 SNEGSKA (reference sequence). The CDR3 sequence is CSASPSFYEQYL. The CDR3 DNA follows: TGCAGTGCTAGTCCCTCCTTCTACGAGCAGTACCTC.

The chain joins TRBV6-1 to TRBJ2-6; TRBD1 aligns across 9 bases. This CDR3 has 15 residues. Germline V lookup: CDR1 MNHNS, CDR2 SASEGT. With 8 bases clipped from V and 2 bases from J, the junction kept 4 bases outside the gene matches. The CDR3 sequence: CASEQGAAGANVLTF. CDR3 sequence (DNA): TGTGCCAGCGAACAGGGGGCCGCTGGGGCCAACGTCCTGACTTTC.

This clonotype has a count of ten or more. The chain recombines TRBV20-1 with TRBJ1-5; weak D call: TRBD1 (5 bases). The CDR3 length is 12 residues. The germline gives CDR1 DFQATT, CDR2 SNEGSKA (reference sequence). Deletions cut 2 bases from V and 7 bases from J, with 9 bases between. CDR3 sequence: CSARPGGQPQHF. The CDR3 nucleotides are TGCAGTGCTAGACCTGGGGGGCAGCCCCAGCATTTT.